This T cell receptor beta chain stems from a study of blood T cell repertoires in COVID-19 (dated by TCRdb to the early 2020s). About the full investigation: The collaborator samples originated in the United States, Italy and Spain and spanned the acute and convalescent phases of COVID-19. The prospective study material was composed of cDNA or gDNA derived from T cells, B-cell-depleted T cells, or PBMCs. Deeply sampled blood TCRbeta repertoires from subjects exposed to, actively infected with, or recovered from COVID-19 were included in the dataset. The repertoires were made available in a free public database intended to serve as a resource for research on the immune response to SARS-CoV-2. Samples came from the ongoing ImmuneRACE study (first 160 participants) plus 1,254 subjects from 6 global collaborators. A de-identified subject ID, COVID-19 status, age in years and sex were almost always included in the sample metadata. Where available, HLA class I and class II types were taken from metadata supplied by the sample provider and were not determined by assay-based typing. Broader findings and caveats from the paper: The amount of clinical and demographic metadata varied by source and participant and was provided uncurated.

TCRbeta CDR3 regions were amplified from genomic DNA using the immunoSEQ Assay, a bias-controlled multiplex PCR. The published analysis was carried out like this. Within the assay, amplification of reference gene primers was used to estimate how many nucleated cells each sample contained. To quantify the absolute abundance of each unique TCRbeta CDR3 rearrangement, sequence reads were collapsed and filtered. Productive Simpson clonality was computed per sample as the square root of Simpson's diversity index over productive rearrangements. TCRdb retrieved this table from immuneACCESS and kept in-frame rearrangements only. Not all clones are present; in checked studies, unresolved V genes account for under half, and no reason is known for the remainder. For V, J and clone size, that table is used; D and trimming come from the DNA. The sample contains approximately 500,000 clones, around nine tenths of them found a single time. The ten most abundant clones make up roughly 8.3% of the sample.

In Seattle, one collaborating source enrolled patients while the infection was active and tracked those patients longitudinally over the course of disease. The collaborating institutions used their own protocols to collect whole blood in K2EDTA tubes. For TCRbeta analysis, collaborators shipped samples in one of three forms: frozen whole blood, isolated PBMCs, or DNA extracted from either of those sample types. Note on this clone: Which antigen it targets is not known. No much larger clone exists at a distance of one base, and base qualities are not known.

Its CDR3 holds 16 amino acids, cysteine through phenylalanine. Kept here is only the CDR3 DNA, which spans 48 bases and is read in frame from base 1. The germline V gene (reference sequence) specifies WNHNN as CDR1 and SYGVQD as CDR2. V drops 2 bases and J drops 2 bases, leaving 14 bases in between. The sequenced sample consisted of peripheral blood. The chain couples TRBV10-1 to TRBJ2-3; TRBD1 is perhaps the D gene, given 5 matching bases. This receptor was obtained from a woman in her forties or fifties with COVID-19, enrolled during active disease. The DNA is TGCGCCAGCAGTGAGAAGTCCCAGGGAATCACAGATACGCAGTATTTT. It specifies CASSEKSQGITDTQYF.